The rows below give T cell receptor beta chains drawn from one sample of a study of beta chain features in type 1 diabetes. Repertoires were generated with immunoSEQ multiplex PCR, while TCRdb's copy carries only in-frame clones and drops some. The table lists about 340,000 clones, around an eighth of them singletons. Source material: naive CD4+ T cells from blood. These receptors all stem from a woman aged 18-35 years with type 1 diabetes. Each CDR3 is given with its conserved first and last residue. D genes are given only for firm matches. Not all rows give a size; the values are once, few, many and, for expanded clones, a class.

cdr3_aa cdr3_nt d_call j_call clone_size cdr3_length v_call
CASRPLRGTYNEQFF TGTGCCAGCAGGCCTCTCCGGGGTACCTACAATGAGCAGTTCTTC . TRBJ2-1 few 15 TRBV11-2
CSAKDQTSTDTQYF TGCAGCGCTAAAGACCAAACTAGCACAGATACGCAGTATTTT . TRBJ2-3 few 14 TRBV29-1
CAWSAGTSGGEQYF TGTGCCTGGAGTGCCGGGACCTCCGGGGGCGAGCAGTACTTC . TRBJ2-7 few 14 TRBV30
CASSLQGPGYTF TGCGCCAGCAGCTTGCAGGGGCCTGGCTACACCTTC . TRBJ1-2 few 12 TRBV5-1
CASSPLAAIDTQYF TGTGCCAGCAGCCCCCTAGCGGCGATAGATACGCAGTATTTT TRBD2 TRBJ2-3 . 14 TRBV7-2
CASSLRDRGSNEQFF TGTGCCAGCAGCCTCCGGGACAGGGGCAGCAATGAGCAGTTCTTC TRBD1 TRBJ2-1 . 15 TRBV4-2
CSVAPSASKDEQFF TGCAGCGTTGCCCCCTCGGCTAGCAAGGATGAGCAGTTCTTC . TRBJ2-1 few 14 TRBV29-1
CASSNQGARLNQPQHF TGTGCCAGCAGTAATCAGGGGGCCCGACTCAATCAGCCCCAGCATTTT TRBD1 TRBJ1-5 . 16 TRBV2
CASSSRSGGNQPQHF TGTGCCAGCAGCTCCAGGTCGGGGGGAAATCAGCCCCAGCATTTT . TRBJ1-5 few 15 TRBV7-2
CASSPPQGSPSQPQHF TGTGCCAGTAGCCCGCCACAGGGGAGCCCGTCTCAGCCCCAGCATTTT TRBD1 TRBJ1-5 . 16 TRBV19
CASSLVDTGELFF TGCGCCAGCAGCTTGGTAGACACCGGGGAGCTGTTTTTT . TRBJ2-2 few 13 TRBV5-1
CASSFAENTEAFF TGTGCCAGCAGCTTCGCAGAGAACACTGAAGCTTTCTTT . TRBJ1-1 . 13 TRBV5-4
CSALSTGELFF TGCAGTGCACTATCCACCGGGGAGCTGTTTTTT . TRBJ2-2 few 11 TRBV20-1
CAWRAGQRTTGELFF TGTGCCTGGAGGGCAGGACAGCGGACAACCGGGGAGCTGTTTTTT . TRBJ2-2 few 15 TRBV30
CAWSTGQPQHF TGTGCCTGGAGTACCGGTCAGCCCCAGCATTTT . TRBJ1-5 many 11 TRBV30
CASSQDRVTGGRSEAFF TGCGCCAGCAGCCAAGATCGAGTGACAGGGGGCAGGTCTGAAGCTTTCTTT TRBD1 TRBJ1-1 few 17 TRBV4-3
CSARGRGYTF TGCAGTGCTAGGGGGCGTGGCTACACCTTC . TRBJ1-2 . 10 TRBV20-1
CAWTNRDRGIYEQYF TGTGCCTGGACCAACCGGGACAGGGGCATCTACGAGCAGTACTTC TRBD1 TRBJ2-7 few 15 TRBV30
CASSPRTGVNSGANVLTF TGTGCCAGCAGCCCTCGGACAGGAGTCAACTCTGGGGCCAACGTCCTGACTTTC TRBD1 TRBJ2-6 few 18 TRBV7-2
CASSLQGSGELFF TGCGCCAGCAGCTTACAGGGGTCAGGGGAGCTGTTTTTT TRBD1 TRBJ2-2 few 13 TRBV5-1
CASSLVSGGFTEAFF TGCGCCAGCAGCTTGGTTTCAGGGGGCTTCACTGAAGCTTTCTTT TRBD1 TRBJ1-1 few 15 TRBV5-1
CASSLDREREQFF TGTGCCAGCAGCTTAGACCGGGAACGTGAGCAGTTCTTC . TRBJ2-1 . 13 TRBV11-2
CAISGDSRTDTQYF TGTGCCATCAGCGGGGACAGCCGCACAGATACGCAGTATTTT TRBD1 TRBJ2-3 . 14 TRBV10-3
CASSLAGELNEQYF TGCGCCAGCAGCTTGGCCGGAGAGTTGAACGAGCAGTACTTC . TRBJ2-7 few 14 TRBV5-1
CATSGRVDTQYF TGTGCCACTAGCGGGAGAGTCGATACGCAGTATTTT TRBD2 TRBJ2-3 few 12 TRBV19
CASSQDLTGVNYGYTF TGCGCCAGCAGCCAAGACCTGACAGGGGTGAACTATGGCTACACCTTC TRBD1 TRBJ1-2 few 16 TRBV4-3
CAISEGRTNYNEQFF TGTGCCATCAGTGAGGGGCGGACAAACTACAATGAGCAGTTCTTC . TRBJ2-1 . 15 TRBV10-3
CAITPGQGFDTQYF TGTGCCATCACCCCGGGACAGGGATTTGATACGCAGTATTTT TRBD1 TRBJ2-3 . 14 TRBV10-3
CASTPQGRRTEAFF TGTGCCAGTACCCCACAGGGGAGGAGGACTGAAGCTTTCTTT TRBD1 TRBJ1-1 few 14 TRBV19
CAWSVNTYNEQFF TGTGCCTGGAGTGTAAACACATACAATGAGCAGTTCTTC . TRBJ2-1 few 13 TRBV30
CASTEAPNNEQFF TGTGCCAGCACAGAGGCCCCTAACAATGAGCAGTTCTTC . TRBJ2-1 . 13 TRBV7-9